This is a list of T cell receptor beta chains from one sample in a study of blood T cell repertoires in COVID-19. Repertoires were generated with immunoSEQ multiplex PCR, while TCRdb's copy carries only in-frame clones and drops some. The sample lists 200,000 to 250,000 clones; about 80% were seen once. The material sequenced was peripheral blood. Source of these receptors: a woman between 50 and 59 years old with acute or convalescent COVID-19. The CDR3 runs from the conserved cysteine through the conserved F or W. D genes are given only for firm matches. Expanded clones are given a class, and other clones once, few, many or no size at all.

CASSLLAGDTGELFF,TGCGCCAGCAGCTTGCTAGCGGGAGACACCGGGGAGCTGTTTTTT,TRBD2,TRBV5-1,-,TRBJ2-2
CATRTSGGQETQYF,TGTGCCACCCGGACTAGCGGGGGCCAAGAGACCCAGTACTTC,TRBD2,TRBV18,-,TRBJ2-5
CATARRGANGYTF,TGTGCCACCGCCCGTCGGGGGGCGAATGGCTACACCTTC,-,TRBV7-2,-,TRBJ1-2
CASSSGQGIGYTF,TGTGCCAGCAGCTCCGGACAGGGGATCGGCTACACCTTC,TRBD1,TRBV7-2,-,TRBJ1-2
CASKRGGGGYTF,TGTGCCAGCAAACGGGGAGGAGGTGGCTACACCTTC,-,TRBV12-3/TRBV12-4,-,TRBJ1-2
CASSAAGGFYNEQFF,TGTGCCAGCAGCGCAGCGGGGGGTTTCTACAATGAGCAGTTCTTC,TRBD2,TRBV5-4,-,TRBJ2-1
CASSLEGSSYNEQFF,TGTGCCAGCAGCTTAGAAGGGAGCTCCTACAATGAGCAGTTCTTC,-,TRBV7-9,-,TRBJ2-1
CASRRSGGRNTGELFF,TGTGCCAGCAGACGATCAGGGGGCAGGAACACCGGGGAGCTGTTTTTT,TRBD1,TRBV3-1/TRBV3-2,-,TRBJ2-2
CASSQGSEQYF,TGTGCCAGCAGCCAGGGCTCCGAGCAGTACTTC,-,TRBV11-3,-,TRBJ2-7
CAISENLVRGTKNIQYF,TGTGCCATCAGTGAGAATTTGGTCCGGGGGACCAAAAACATTCAGTACTTC,-,TRBV10-3,-,TRBJ2-4
CASSTGSREQYF,TGTGCCAGTAGTACAGGGTCCCGGGAGCAGTACTTC,-,TRBV19,many,TRBJ2-7
CASSQILGSSGTTNEQFF,TGCGCCAGCAGCCAAATATTGGGGTCATCCGGGACTACCAATGAGCAGTTCTTC,TRBD2,TRBV4-1,-,TRBJ2-1
CASSVGQGYGNTIYF,TGTGCCAGCAGCGTAGGACAGGGGTATGGAAACACCATATATTTT,TRBD1,TRBV9,-,TRBJ1-3
CASRPSGRYMALHF,TGTGCCAGTAGGCCCAGCGGAAGATATATGGCCCTCCACTTT,-,TRBV19,-,TRBJ1-6
CASSQDSSYEQYF,TGTGCCAGCAGCCAAGACAGCTCCTACGAGCAGTACTTC,-,TRBV4-2,-,TRBJ2-7
CASRIPWGDGLGTEAFF,TGTGCCAGCAGAATCCCGTGGGGGGATGGCCTGGGAACTGAAGCTTTCTTT,-,TRBV28,-,TRBJ1-1
CASSPGTGNNEQFF,TGTGCCAGCAGCCCGGGGACTGGAAACAATGAGCAGTTCTTC,-,TRBV7-2,-,TRBJ2-1
CASSSTGGRNTGELFF,TGTGCCAGCAGCTCAACGGGGGGACGTAACACCGGGGAGCTGTTTTTT,TRBD2,TRBV11-2,-,TRBJ2-2
CASSLAGGAGKGFHEQYF,TGTGCCAGCAGCTTGGCCGGCGGGGCGGGGAAAGGGTTCCACGAGCAGTACTTC,-,TRBV5-5,-,TRBJ2-7
CASSPGTSGSSTDTQYF,TGCGCCAGCAGCCCCGGGACTAGCGGCTCTAGCACAGATACGCAGTATTTT,TRBD2,TRBV4-1,-,TRBJ2-3
CASSVLVSMAGYTF,TGTGCCAGCAGTGTCCTGGTGTCGATGGCTGGCTACACCTTC,-,TRBV2,-,TRBJ1-2
CASSPVTSHSTDTQYF,TGTGCCAGCTCACCAGTGACTAGTCATAGCACAGATACGCAGTATTTT,-,TRBV18,once,TRBJ2-3
CASSQEQDYGYTF,TGTGCCAGCAGCCAAGAACAGGACTATGGCTACACCTTC,-,TRBV4-2,-,TRBJ1-2
CATSRGQGWDTEAFF,TGTGCCACCAGCAGAGGACAGGGTTGGGACACTGAAGCTTTCTTT,TRBD1,TRBV15,-,TRBJ1-1
CASSSHPGTRDGYTF,TGCGCCAGCAGCTCTCACCCTGGGACACGGGATGGCTACACCTTC,-,TRBV5-1,-,TRBJ1-2
CANPFSGMATDTQYF,TGTGCCAACCCTTTTAGCGGGATGGCCACAGATACGCAGTATTTT,TRBD2,TRBV28,-,TRBJ2-3
CASSYGRTFQETQYF,TGTGCCAGCAGTTACGGCAGGACTTTCCAAGAGACCCAGTACTTC,-,TRBV6-2/TRBV6-3,-,TRBJ2-5
CATSRAPAGGQETQYF,TGTGCCACCAGCAGAGCGCCAGCGGGGGGCCAAGAGACCCAGTACTTC,TRBD2,TRBV15,-,TRBJ2-5
CASRDYGGSGEKLFF,TGTGCCAGCAGGGACTACGGGGGGAGTGGTGAAAAACTGTTTTTT,-,TRBV28,-,TRBJ1-4
CASSRGSASGSSNTQYF,TGCGCCAGCAGCCGGGGGTCGGCTAGCGGGAGTTCAAATACGCAGTATTTT,TRBD2,TRBV5-1,-,TRBJ2-3
CASSVLLGELFF,TGTGCCAGCAGCGTTTTACTAGGGGAGCTGTTTTTT,-,TRBV9,many,TRBJ2-2
CATSRGASTGNTIYF,TGTGCCACCAGCAGAGGGGCCTCCACTGGAAACACCATATATTTT,-,TRBV15,-,TRBJ1-3
CASSIQGLNTEAFF,TGTGCCAGTAGTATCCAGGGTCTGAACACTGAAGCTTTCTTT,-,TRBV19,few,TRBJ1-1
CASSFAPGREAFF,TGTGCCAGCAGTTTCGCCCCGGGAAGAGAAGCTTTCTTT,-,TRBV28,-,TRBJ1-1
CASSDPGDSGGYNEQFF,TGTGCCAGTAGTGACCCGGGGGATAGCGGGGGATACAATGAGCAGTTCTTC,TRBD2,TRBV19,-,TRBJ2-1
CASSIGRGGEAFF,TGTGCCAGTAGTATAGGTCGGGGAGGTGAAGCTTTCTTT,-,TRBV19,-,TRBJ1-1
CASRDDNLNNQPQHF,TGTGCCAGTAGAGATGACAACTTAAACAATCAGCCCCAGCATTTT,-,TRBV19,few,TRBJ1-5
CASSLRQGEAFF,TGTGCCAGCAGTTTGCGACAGGGTGAAGCTTTCTTT,TRBD1,TRBV27,few,TRBJ1-1
CASSQLGRGAGTEAFF,TGCGCCAGCAGCCAGTTGGGCCGCGGGGCGGGCACTGAAGCTTTCTTT,-,TRBV4-1,-,TRBJ1-1
CASSPGGLYEQYF,TGTGCCAGCAGTCCGGGCGGACTATACGAGCAGTACTTC,-,TRBV28,-,TRBJ2-7
CASSFGGQGDIQYF,TGTGCCAGCAGTTTTGGTGGGCAGGGTGACATTCAGTACTTC,-,TRBV28,-,TRBJ2-4
CASSLGEPASYEQYF,TGTGCCAGCAGCCTAGGGGAGCCAGCCTCCTACGAGCAGTACTTC,-,TRBV7-2,-,TRBJ2-7
CASSLGGSVQPQHF,TGTGCCAGCAGTTTAGGGGGGTCGGTCCAGCCCCAGCATTTT,-,TRBV28,few,TRBJ1-5
CATLRRPEGARGYTF,TGTGCCACGCTCAGGCGTCCTGAGGGGGCGCGGGGCTACACCTTC,TRBD1,TRBV28,-,TRBJ1-2
CASSPAGGSYEQYF,TGTGCCAGCAGCCCCGCAGGGGGATCCTACGAGCAGTACTTC,TRBD1,TRBV7-2,-,TRBJ2-7